This T cell receptor (beta chain) comes out of a study of OX40 agonist ivuxolimab in advanced cancers. Trimming shortened V by 6 bases and J by 4 bases, and 7 bases separated the two germline ends. The CDR3 sequence is 12 residues long. From germline, CDR1 is MNHNS and CDR2 SASEGT. Regarding this clone: What it binds is unknown.

Overall study results and limits: Doses of 0.1 to 3.0 mg/kg were accompanied by clonal expansion of CD4+ and CD8+ blood T cells by week 6. Expanded clones were, on average, more numerous in CD8+ T cells than in CD4+.

The table came from immunoSEQ multiplex PCR; TCRdb's copy has only in-frame clones and leaves some out. The data show tens of thousands of clones, under 85% seen once. This TCR was sampled from an adult with an advanced solid tumor such as melanoma, head and neck, liver or kidney cancer. The material was CD4+ or CD8+ T cells sorted from blood, obtained in a trial of the OX40 agonist ivuxolimab. The chain is built from TRBV6-1 and TRBJ2-1, with D perhaps matching TRBD2 (6 bases). The CDR3 DNA reads as TGTGCCAGCAGGGGACTTTACAATGAGCAGTTCTTC. Its translation: CASRGLYNEQFF.